The T cell receptor (beta chain) described here comes from a study of blood T cell repertoires in COVID-19. Study summary: Both acute and convalescent COVID-19 samples were obtained from the United States, Italy and Spain. Nucleic acid was either cDNA or gDNA, and it came from T cells, B-cell-depleted T cells, or PBMCs.

A Seattle source enrolled patients during active infection and followed them longitudinally. Original processing notes: Cell counts per sample came from amplifying reference gene primers. TCRdb's copy holds only in-frame clones and misses some; the assay was immunoSEQ multiplex PCR. V, J and clone size derive from that table, while D and trimming were established from the DNA sequence. The repertoire holds about 480,000 clones, roughly nine tenths seen once, with about 1% in the top ten. Germline CDR1 GTSNPN, CDR2 SVGIG (reference sequence). Trimming removed 2 bases at V and 5 bases at J, with 10 bases between. The CDR3 contains 12 residues.

The genes are TRBV30 and TRBJ2-7; weak D call: TRBD2 (7 bases). Sequenced sample: peripheral blood. The sequence derives from a man aged 18 to 30 with COVID-19, enrolled during active disease. CDR3 DNA sequence: TGTGCCTGGAGTTCGGGGGGCCACGAGCAGTACTTC. This translates into CAWSSGGHEQYF.